This TCR beta chain was recorded in a study of CD8 T cells in ankylosing spondylitis. Notes on the study in general: Several highly homologous variants made up a TCR beta motif that seemed to typify ankylosing spondylitis blood. Disease-linked clones reportedly showed significant enrichment in matched ankylosing spondylitis synovial fluid.

Quantitative barcoded 5'-RACE was used to prepare TCR beta libraries. TCRdb re-called the 5' RACE reads through MiXCR, storing one row per CDR3 protein. The sample lists about 540,000 distinct CDR3 sequences, 10% to 15% occurring once. The CDR3 totals 16 residues. Trimming cost V 7 bases and J 0 bases, with 16 bases left between them. CDR1 LNHDA and CDR2 SQIVND come from the germline V gene (reference sequence). Regarding this clonotype: Its specificity is unknown.

Sequenced input: blood, either unsorted or a sorted T cell fraction (not recorded which). V usage is TRBV19 and J usage is TRBJ1-3; D possibly corresponds to TRBD1 (5 bases). The sequence was obtained from a male donor with ankylosing spondylitis. The CDR3 here is CASIHRGGSSGNTIYF. The CDR3 DNA reads as TGTGCCAGTATTCACCGGGGCGGGAGCTCTGGAAACACCATATATTTT.